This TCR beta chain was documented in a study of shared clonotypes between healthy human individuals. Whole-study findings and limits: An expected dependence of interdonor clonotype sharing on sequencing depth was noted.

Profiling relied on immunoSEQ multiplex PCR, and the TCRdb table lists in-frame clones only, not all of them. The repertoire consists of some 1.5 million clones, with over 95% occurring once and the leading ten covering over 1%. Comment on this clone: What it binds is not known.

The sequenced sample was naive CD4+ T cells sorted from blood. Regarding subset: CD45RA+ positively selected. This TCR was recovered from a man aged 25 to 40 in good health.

Here the CDR3 reads CASSWDRTGELFF. The CDR3 DNA is TGTGCCAGCAGCTGGGACCGAACCGGGGAGCTGTTTTTT. The rearrangement uses TRBV5-4 and TRBJ2-2; D tentatively reads TRBD1 or TRBD2 (5 bases each). This CDR3 has 13 residues. Deletions cut 3 bases from V and 5 bases from J, with 8 bases between. Germline values: CDR1 SGHNT, CDR2 YYREEE (reference sequence).